This TCR beta chain was found in a study of cytomegalovirus exposure and HLA in healthy donors. Germline V gene lookup returns CDR1 LNHDA and CDR2 SQIVND (reference sequence). This CDR3 region has 16 residues. Trimming removed 7 bases from V and 7 bases from J; junction bases left unmatched: 13. Assay: immunoSEQ multiplex PCR; the TCRdb copy retains only in-frame clones and omits some. Of about 64,000 clones listed, roughly 89% were seen once; the top ten hold 1.7%. This TCR derives from a woman aged 18-29 years in good health and CMV-seronegative. The sequencing input was PBMCs. The chain recombines TRBV19 with TRBJ1-5; 10 bases line up with TRBD1. Here the CDR3 DNA reads TGTGCCAGTAATGCCCGAACCGGGACAGGGGTCCAGCCCCAGCATTTT. Its protein product is CASNARTGTGVQPQHF.